Included here is one T cell receptor (beta chain) sequence, with context. This sample stems from a study of blood T cell repertoires in COVID-19. Study overall: Both acute and convalescent COVID-19 samples were obtained from the United States, Italy and Spain. PBMCs, B-cell-depleted T cells, or T cells were the source of the cDNA or gDNA that made up the material.

Study processing details: Reference gene primer amplification yielded estimated nucleated cell counts. The method was immunoSEQ multiplex PCR; TCRdb's version includes in-frame clones alone and lacks a portion of them. V and J calls and clone size are given by that table; D and trimming were obtained from the DNA. The sample shows 250,000 to 300,000 clones, about 87% of them seen only once. CDR3 length equals 12 residues. V was pared by 10 bases and J by 6 bases, with 12 bases between. The rearrangement joins TRBV12-3 or TRBV12-4 to TRBJ2-2; D not certain. The clonotype was recovered from a woman aged 55-75 years with COVID-19, enrolled during active disease. Sample: peripheral blood. The CDR3 nucleotides are TGTGCCACCCGTGTCGGTGCCGGGGAGCTGTTTTTT. This encodes CATRVGAGELFF.